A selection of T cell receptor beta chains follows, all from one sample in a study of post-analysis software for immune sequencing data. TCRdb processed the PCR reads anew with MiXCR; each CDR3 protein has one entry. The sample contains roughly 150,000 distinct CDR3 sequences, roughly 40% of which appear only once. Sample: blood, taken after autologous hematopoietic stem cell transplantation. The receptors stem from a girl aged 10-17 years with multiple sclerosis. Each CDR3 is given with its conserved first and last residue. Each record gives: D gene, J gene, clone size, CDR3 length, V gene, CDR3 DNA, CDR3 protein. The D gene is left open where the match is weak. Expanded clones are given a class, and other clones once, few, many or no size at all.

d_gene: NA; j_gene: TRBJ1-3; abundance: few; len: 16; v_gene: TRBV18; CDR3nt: TGTGCCAGCTCACCACCGACAGGACGCTCTGGAAACACCATATATTTT; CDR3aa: CASSPPTGRSGNTIYF
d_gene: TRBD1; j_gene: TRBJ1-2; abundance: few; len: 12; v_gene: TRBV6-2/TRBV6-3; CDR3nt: TGTGCCAGCAGTAAAACAGGGGATGGCTACACCTTC; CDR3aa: CASSKTGDGYTF
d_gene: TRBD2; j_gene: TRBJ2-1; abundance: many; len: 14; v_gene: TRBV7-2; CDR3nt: TGTGCCAGCAGCCTCCGGACTAGCGGGGTCAAGCAGTTCTTC; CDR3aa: CASSLRTSGVKQFF
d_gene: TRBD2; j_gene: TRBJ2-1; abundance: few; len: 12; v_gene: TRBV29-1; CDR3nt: TGCAGCACCGCGGGGACTAGCGATGAGCAGTTCTTC; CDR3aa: CSTAGTSDEQFF
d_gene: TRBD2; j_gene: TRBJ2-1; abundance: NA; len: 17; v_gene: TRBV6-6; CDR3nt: TGTGCCAGCAGTTACTCGAGGAGGACTAGCGCCTACAATGAGCAGGACTTC; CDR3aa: CASSYSRRTSAYNEQDF
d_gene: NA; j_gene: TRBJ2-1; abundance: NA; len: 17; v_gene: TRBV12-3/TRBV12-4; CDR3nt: TGTGCCAGCACCCATTCTGTCGTGGGACCACTTGGGGATGAGCAGTTCTTC; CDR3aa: CASTHSVVGPLGDEQFF
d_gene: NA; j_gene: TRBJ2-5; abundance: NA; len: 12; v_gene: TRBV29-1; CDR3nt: TGCAGCGCCCGAGGGGTAGAAGAGACCCAGTACTTC; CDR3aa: CSARGVEETQYF
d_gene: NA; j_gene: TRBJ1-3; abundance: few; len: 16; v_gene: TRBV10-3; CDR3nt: TGTGCCATCAGTCCGGACCGGCGTGTGAGACGGGACACCATATATTTT; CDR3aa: CAISPDRRVRRDTIYF
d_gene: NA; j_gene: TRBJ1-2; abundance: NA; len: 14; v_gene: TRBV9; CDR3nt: TGTGCCAGCAGCGTAGGTAGTTCGAGCTATGGCTACACCTTC; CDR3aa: CASSVGSSSYGYTF
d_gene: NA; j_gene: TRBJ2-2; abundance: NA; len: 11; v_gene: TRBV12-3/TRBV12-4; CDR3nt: TGTGCCAGCAGTTTATCCGGGGAGCTGTTTTTT; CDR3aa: CASSLSGELFF
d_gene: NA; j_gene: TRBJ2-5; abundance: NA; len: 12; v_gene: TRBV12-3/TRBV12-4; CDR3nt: TGTGCCACCGGGTCGGCGGGAGAGACCCAGTACTTC; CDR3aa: CATGSAGETQYF
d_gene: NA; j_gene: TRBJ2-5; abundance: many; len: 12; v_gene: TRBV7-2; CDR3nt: TGTGCCAGCAGCTTAGATCCAGAGACCCAGTACTTC; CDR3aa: CASSLDPETQYF
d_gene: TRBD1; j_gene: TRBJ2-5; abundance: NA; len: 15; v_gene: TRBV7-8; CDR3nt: TGTGCCAGCAGCCTACAGGGGGGTGCGGTGAGTGGGCACTACTTC; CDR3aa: CASSLQGGAVSGHYF
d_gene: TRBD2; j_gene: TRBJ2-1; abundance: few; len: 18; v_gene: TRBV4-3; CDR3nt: TGCGCCAGCAGCCAACTTCGGCCAGGGTATAGCGGGTACAATGAGCAGTTCTTC; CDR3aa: CASSQLRPGYSGYNEQFF
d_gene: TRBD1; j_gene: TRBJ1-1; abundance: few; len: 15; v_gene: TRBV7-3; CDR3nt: TGTGCCAGCAGTTATACCGGGACAGGGGACACTGAAGCTTTCTTT; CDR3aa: CASSYTGTGDTEAFF
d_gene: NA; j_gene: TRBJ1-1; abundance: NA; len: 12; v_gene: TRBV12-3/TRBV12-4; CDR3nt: TGTGCCAGCAGTTTTGGAAACACTGAAGCTTTCTTT; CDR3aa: CASSFGNTEAFF
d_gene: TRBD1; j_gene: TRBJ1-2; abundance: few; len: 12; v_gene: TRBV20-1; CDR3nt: TGCAGTGCCGGGGGACAGCTCTATGGCTACACCTTC; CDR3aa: CSAGGQLYGYTF
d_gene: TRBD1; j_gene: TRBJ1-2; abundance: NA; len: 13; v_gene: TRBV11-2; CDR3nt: TGTGCCAGCAGCTGGGGACAGAACTATGGCTACACCTTC; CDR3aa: CASSWGQNYGYTF
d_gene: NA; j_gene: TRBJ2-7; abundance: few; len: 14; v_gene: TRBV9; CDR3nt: TGTGCCAGCAGCGTAGGGGGTTCGTCCTACGAGCAGTACTTC; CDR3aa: CASSVGGSSYEQYF
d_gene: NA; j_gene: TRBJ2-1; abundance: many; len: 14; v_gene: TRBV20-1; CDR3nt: TGCAGTGCCACTAGTGGGCAAACTTACAATGAGCAGTTCTTC; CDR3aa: CSATSGQTYNEQFF
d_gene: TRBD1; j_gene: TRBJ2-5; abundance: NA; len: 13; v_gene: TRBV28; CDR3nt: TGTGCCAGCAGTCCAGACAGGGAAGAGACCCAGTACTTC; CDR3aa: CASSPDREETQYF
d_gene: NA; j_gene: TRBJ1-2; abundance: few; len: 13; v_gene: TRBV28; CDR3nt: TGTGCCAGCAGTGACAATCCCAACTATGGCTACACCTTC; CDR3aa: CASSDNPNYGYTF
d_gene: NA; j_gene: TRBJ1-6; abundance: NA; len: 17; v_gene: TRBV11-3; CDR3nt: TGTGCCAGCAGCTTAGAGGGCGCCCAGAAGGGATTCGCACCCCTCCACTTT; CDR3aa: CASSLEGAQKGFAPLHF
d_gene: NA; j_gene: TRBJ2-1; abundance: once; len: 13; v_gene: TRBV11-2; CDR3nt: TGTGCCAGCAGCCTACCACCACACAATGAGCAGTTCTTC; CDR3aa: CASSLPPHNEQFF
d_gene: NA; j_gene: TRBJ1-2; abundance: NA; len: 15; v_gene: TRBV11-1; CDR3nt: TGTGCCAGCAGCCCAGAGACGGTTGCTAACTATGGCTACACCTTC; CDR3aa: CASSPETVANYGYTF
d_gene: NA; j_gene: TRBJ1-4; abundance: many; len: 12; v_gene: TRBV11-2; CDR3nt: TGTGCCAGCAGCTTTTTAAGAGAAAAACTGTTTTTT; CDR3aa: CASSFLREKLFF
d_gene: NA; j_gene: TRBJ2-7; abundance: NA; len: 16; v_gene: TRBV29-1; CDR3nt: TGCAGCCCACTGGGGGCCAAAACCCCGGGGCGCTACGAGCAGTACTTC; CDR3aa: CSPLGAKTPGRYEQYF
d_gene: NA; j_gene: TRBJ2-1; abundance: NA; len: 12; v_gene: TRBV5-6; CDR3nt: TGTGCCCGCAGCTGGGGGTATAGTGAGCAGTTCTTC; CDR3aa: CARSWGYSEQFF
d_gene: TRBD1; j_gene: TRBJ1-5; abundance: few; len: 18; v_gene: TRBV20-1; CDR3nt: TGCAGTGCTAGGCTAGGTAAAAGGACAGGCATGGGCAATCAGCCCCAGCATTTT; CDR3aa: CSARLGKRTGMGNQPQHF
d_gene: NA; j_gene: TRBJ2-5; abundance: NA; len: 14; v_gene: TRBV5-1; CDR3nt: TGCGCCAGCAACCTTCCAGGGCTGCAAGAGACCCAGTACTTC; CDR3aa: CASNLPGLQETQYF
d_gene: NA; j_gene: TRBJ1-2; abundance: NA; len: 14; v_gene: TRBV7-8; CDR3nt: TGTGCCAGCAGCTCCGTACGGGGGATCTATGGCTACACCTTC; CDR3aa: CASSSVRGIYGYTF
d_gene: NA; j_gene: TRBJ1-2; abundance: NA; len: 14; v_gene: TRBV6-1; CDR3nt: TGTGCCAGCGAGACAGGCCGAACTAACTATGGCTACACCTTC; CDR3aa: CASETGRTNYGYTF
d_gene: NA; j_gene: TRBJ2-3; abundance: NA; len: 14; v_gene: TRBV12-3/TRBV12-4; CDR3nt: TGTGCCAGCAGGCGAGGCCAGAACACAGATACGCAGTATTTT; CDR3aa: CASRRGQNTDTQYF
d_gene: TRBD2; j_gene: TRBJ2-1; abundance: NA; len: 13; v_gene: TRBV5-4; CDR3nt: TGTGCCAGCAGCGGGGGACTACCCAATGAGCAGTTCTTC; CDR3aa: CASSGGLPNEQFF
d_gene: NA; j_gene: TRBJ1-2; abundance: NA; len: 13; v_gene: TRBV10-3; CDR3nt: TGTGCCATCAGTGAGTACCGCCTGGAAAACTACACCTTC; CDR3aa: CAISEYRLENYTF
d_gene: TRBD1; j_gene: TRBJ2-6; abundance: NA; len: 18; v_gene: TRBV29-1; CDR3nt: TGCAGCGTTAAGGGCAGGGGGTTAGAAAACTCTGGGGCCAACGTCCTGACTTTC; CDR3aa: CSVKGRGLENSGANVLTF
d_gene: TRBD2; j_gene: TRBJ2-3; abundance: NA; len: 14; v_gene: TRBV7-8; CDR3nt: TGTGCCAGCGGACTAGCGACTAGCACAGATACGCAGTATTTT; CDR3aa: CASGLATSTDTQYF
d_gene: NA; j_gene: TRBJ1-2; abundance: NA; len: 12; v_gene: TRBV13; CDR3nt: TGTGCCAGCAGCTTAGGAGACGCGGGCTACACCTTC; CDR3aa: CASSLGDAGYTF
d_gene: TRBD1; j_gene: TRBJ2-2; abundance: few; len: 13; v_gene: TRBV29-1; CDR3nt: TGCAGCGCAAGACAGGGTGGGACCGGGGAGCTGTTTTTT; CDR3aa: CSARQGGTGELFF
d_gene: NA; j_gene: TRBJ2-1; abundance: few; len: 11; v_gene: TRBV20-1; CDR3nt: TGCAGTGCTATGGGGCCGTTTGAGCAGTTCTTC; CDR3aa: CSAMGPFEQFF
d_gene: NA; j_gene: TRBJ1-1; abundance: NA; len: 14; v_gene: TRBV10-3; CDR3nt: TGTGCCATCAGTGAGACGGGGGGGAACACTGAAGCTTTCTTT; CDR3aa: CAISETGGNTEAFF
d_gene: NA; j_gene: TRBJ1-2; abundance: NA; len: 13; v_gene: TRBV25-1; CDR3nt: TGTGCCAGCAGTGAACAGGAGAGCAATGGCTACACCTTC; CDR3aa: CASSEQESNGYTF
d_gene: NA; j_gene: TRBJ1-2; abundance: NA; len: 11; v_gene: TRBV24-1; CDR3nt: TGTGCCACCAGTTCCGGTTTTGGCTACACCTTC; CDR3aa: CATSSGFGYTF
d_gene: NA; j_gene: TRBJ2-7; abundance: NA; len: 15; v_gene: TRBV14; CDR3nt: TGTGCCAGCAGCCAAGGTTTAGGGGGGGGCTACGAGCAGTACTTC; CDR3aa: CASSQGLGGGYEQYF
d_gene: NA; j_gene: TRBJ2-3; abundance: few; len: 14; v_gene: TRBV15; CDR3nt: TGTGCCACCAGCAGACTAGCGTTTGGGGATACGCAGTATTTT; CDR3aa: CATSRLAFGDTQYF
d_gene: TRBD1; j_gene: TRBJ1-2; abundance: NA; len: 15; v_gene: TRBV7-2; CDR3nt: TGTGCCAGCAGCCGAGATGGGACAGGCAACTATGGCTACACCTTC; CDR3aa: CASSRDGTGNYGYTF
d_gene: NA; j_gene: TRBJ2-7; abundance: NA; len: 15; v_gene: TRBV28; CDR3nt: TGTGCCAGCAGTTTATTAGGGGGGGGCCCTCTCGAGCAGTACTTC; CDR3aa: CASSLLGGGPLEQYF
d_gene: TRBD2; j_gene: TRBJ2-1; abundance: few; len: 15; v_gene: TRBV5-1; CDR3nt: TGCGCCAGCAGCCCCCTAGCGGGAGACATTAATGAGCAGTTCTTC; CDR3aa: CASSPLAGDINEQFF
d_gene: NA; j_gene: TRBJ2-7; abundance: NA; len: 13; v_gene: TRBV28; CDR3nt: TGTGCCAGCAGTTTGGGCGACTCGGGGGAGCAGTACTTC; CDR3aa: CASSLGDSGEQYF
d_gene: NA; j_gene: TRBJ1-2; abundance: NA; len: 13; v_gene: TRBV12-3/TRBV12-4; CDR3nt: TGTGCCAGCAGCCCGACCGATAACTATGGCTACACCTTC; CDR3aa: CASSPTDNYGYTF
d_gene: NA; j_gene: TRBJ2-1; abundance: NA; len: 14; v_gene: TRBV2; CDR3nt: TGTGCCAGCAGTGAAGCTGTGCAATACAATGAGCAGTTCTTC; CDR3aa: CASSEAVQYNEQFF
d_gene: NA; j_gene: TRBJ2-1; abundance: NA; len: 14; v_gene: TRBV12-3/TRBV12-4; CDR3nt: TGTGCCAGCAGTTTCTTTACCTCCTACAATGAGCAGTTCTTC; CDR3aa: CASSFFTSYNEQFF
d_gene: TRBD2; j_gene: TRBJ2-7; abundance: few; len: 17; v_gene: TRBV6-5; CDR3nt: TGTGCCAGCAGTTACTCCTCTCAGGGAGCGGGAGGCTACGAGCAGTACTTC; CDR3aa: CASSYSSQGAGGYEQYF